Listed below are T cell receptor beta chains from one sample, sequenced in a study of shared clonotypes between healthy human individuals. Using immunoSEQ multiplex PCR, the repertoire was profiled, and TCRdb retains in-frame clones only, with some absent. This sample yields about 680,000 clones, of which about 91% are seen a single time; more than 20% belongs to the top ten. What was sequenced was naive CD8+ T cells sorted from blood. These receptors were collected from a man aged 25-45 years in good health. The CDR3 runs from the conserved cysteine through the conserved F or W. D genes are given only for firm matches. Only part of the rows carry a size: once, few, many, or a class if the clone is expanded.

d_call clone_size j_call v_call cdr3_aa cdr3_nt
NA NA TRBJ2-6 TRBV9 CASSVWGSGGANVLTF TGTGCCAGCAGCGTATGGGGGTCGGGAGGGGCCAACGTCCTGACTTTC
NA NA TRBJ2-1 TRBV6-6 CASSINYQQFF TGTGCCAGCAGCATCAATTACCAGCAGTTCTTC
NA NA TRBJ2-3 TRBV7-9 CASSRIDTQYF TGTGCCAGCAGTCGGATCGATACGCAGTATTTT
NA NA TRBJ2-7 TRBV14 CASSHGQYPYEQYF TGTGCCAGCAGCCACGGACAGTATCCCTACGAGCAGTACTTC
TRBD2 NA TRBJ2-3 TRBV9 CASSVGLAGAGDTQYF TGTGCCAGCAGCGTAGGTCTAGCGGGAGCAGGTGATACGCAGTATTTT
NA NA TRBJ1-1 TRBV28 CASYDSVNSNTEAFF TGTGCCAGCTACGATTCCGTAAACTCAAACACTGAAGCTTTCTTT
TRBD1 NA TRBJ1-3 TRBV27 CASSQGGVSGNTIYF TGTGCCAGCAGTCAGGGGGGCGTATCTGGAAACACCATATATTTT
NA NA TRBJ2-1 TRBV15 CATSQATQATDEQFF TGTGCCACCAGCCAAGCGACGCAGGCTACGGATGAGCAGTTCTTC
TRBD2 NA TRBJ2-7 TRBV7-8 CASSLVGGLAGVGEQYF TGTGCCAGCAGCTTAGTGGGGGGTCTAGCGGGAGTTGGCGAGCAGTACTTC
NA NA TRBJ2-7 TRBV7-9 CASSSSAGANSYEQYF TGTGCCAGCAGCTCCAGCGCAGGGGCCAACTCCTACGAGCAGTACTTC
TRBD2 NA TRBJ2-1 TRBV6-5 CASSLLAGGDNEQFF TGTGCCAGCAGTTTATTAGCGGGAGGGGACAATGAGCAGTTCTTC
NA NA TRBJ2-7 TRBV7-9 CASSPRTGSSYEQYF TGTGCCAGCAGCCCCCGGACCGGGAGCTCCTACGAGCAGTACTTC
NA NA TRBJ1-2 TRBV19 CASSIYREANYGYTF TGTGCCAGTAGTATTTATCGGGAGGCTAACTATGGCTACACCTTC
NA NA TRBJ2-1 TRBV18 CASSPRHEQFF TGTGCCAGCTCACCTAGGCATGAGCAGTTCTTC
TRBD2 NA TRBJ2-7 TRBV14 CASSPTSGSLYEQYF TGTGCCAGCAGCCCGACTAGCGGGAGTCTCTACGAGCAGTACTTC
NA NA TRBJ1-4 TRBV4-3 CASRSRIATNEKLFF TGCGCCAGCAGGTCACGGATTGCAACTAATGAAAAACTGTTTTTT
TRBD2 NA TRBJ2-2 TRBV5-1 CASSLDLGLAGRELFF TGCGCCAGCAGCTTGGACCTGGGACTAGCGGGAAGAGAGCTGTTTTTT
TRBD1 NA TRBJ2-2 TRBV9 CASSVTGGPDTGELFF TGTGCCAGCAGCGTAACAGGGGGTCCGGACACCGGGGAGCTGTTTTTT
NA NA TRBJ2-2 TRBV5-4 CASSSNRVGELFF TGTGCCAGCAGCTCTAACAGGGTCGGGGAGCTGTTTTTT
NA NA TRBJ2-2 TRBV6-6 CASSLENGELFF TGTGCCAGCAGTTTGGAGAACGGGGAGCTGTTTTTT
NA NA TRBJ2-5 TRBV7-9 CASSLVTLETQYF TGTGCCAGCAGCTTAGTAACCTTAGAGACCCAGTACTTC
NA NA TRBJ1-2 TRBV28 CASSLQTVNGYTF TGTGCCAGCAGTTTACAGACAGTAAATGGCTACACCTTC
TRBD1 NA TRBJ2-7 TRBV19 CASSPGQGFEQYF TGTGCCAGTAGCCCGGGACAGGGATTCGAGCAGTACTTC
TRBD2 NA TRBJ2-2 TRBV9 CASSGLRTSENTGELFF TGTGCCAGCAGCGGGCTCCGGACTAGCGAGAACACCGGGGAGCTGTTTTTT
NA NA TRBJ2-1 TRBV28 CASSPRWQDSYNEQFF TGTGCCAGCAGTCCCCGATGGCAGGACTCTTACAATGAGCAGTTCTTC
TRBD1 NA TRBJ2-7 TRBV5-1 CASSQGTGDYEQYF TGCGCCAGCAGCCAGGGGACAGGGGACTACGAGCAGTACTTC
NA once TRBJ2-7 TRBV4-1 CASSQTDTISYEQYF TGCGCCAGCAGCCAAACGGACACCATCTCCTACGAGCAGTACTTC